The clone carrying this T cell receptor beta chain has only one observation. CDR1 is SGHRS, CDR2 YFSETQ, per germline. This CDR3 spans 16 amino acids. With 3 bases clipped from V and 0 bases from J, the junction kept 8 bases outside the gene matches. This entry comes from a study of human CD4 T cells and Enterobacteriaceae. Deep-level sequencing, detecting one cell in 200,000, covered ex vivo memory CD4+. Sequenced by immunoSEQ multiplex PCR; TCRdb stores in-frame clones only, minus some. The sample consists of about 29,000 clones, approximately 82% of them appearing once. Memory CD4+ T cells were sorted as all CD4+ cells except CD45RA+CCR7+CD95- naive cells, over 95% pure.

The sequence was collected from a human donor in good health. The chain combines TRBV5-1 with TRBJ2-7; 8 bases are shared with TRBD1. Material for sequencing was memory CD4+ T cells from blood. The CDR3 region is CASSYGQGSSSYEQYF. The CDR3, as DNA: TGCGCCAGCAGCTACGGACAGGGCTCGAGCTCCTACGAGCAGTACTTC. The complete variable domain, with remaining parts taken from reference TRBV5-1 and TRBJ2-7, reads KAGVTQTPRYLIKTRGQQVTLSCSPISGHRSVSWYQQTPGQGLQFLFEYFSETQRNKGNFPGRFSGRQFSNSRSEMNVSTLELGDSALYLCASSYGQGSSSYEQYFGPGTRLTVT.